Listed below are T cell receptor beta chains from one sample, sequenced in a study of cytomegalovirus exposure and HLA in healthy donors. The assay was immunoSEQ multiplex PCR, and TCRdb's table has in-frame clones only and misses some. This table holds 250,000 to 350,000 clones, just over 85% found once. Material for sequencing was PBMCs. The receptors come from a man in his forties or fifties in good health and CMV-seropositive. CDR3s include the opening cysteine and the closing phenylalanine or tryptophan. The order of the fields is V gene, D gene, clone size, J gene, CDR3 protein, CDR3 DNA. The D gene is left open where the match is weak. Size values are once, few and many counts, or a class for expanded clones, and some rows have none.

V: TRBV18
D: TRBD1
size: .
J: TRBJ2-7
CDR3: CASSLADRGYEQYF
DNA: TGTGCCAGCTCACTAGCGGACAGGGGCTACGAGCAGTACTTC

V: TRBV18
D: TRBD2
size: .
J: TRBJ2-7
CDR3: CASSPLAGGEYEQYF
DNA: TGTGCCAGCTCACCCCTAGCGGGAGGAGAATACGAGCAGTACTTC

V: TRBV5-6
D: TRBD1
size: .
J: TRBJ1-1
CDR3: CASQTGYTEAFF
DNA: TGTGCCAGCCAGACAGGGTACACTGAAGCTTTCTTT

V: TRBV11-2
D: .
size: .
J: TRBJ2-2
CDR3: CASSLVRRGPGELFF
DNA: TGTGCCAGCAGCTTAGTGAGGCGGGGGCCCGGGGAGCTGTTTTTT

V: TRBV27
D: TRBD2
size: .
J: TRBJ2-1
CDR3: CASSRTPGLAAPSPYNEQFF
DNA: TGTGCCAGCAGTCGAACTCCGGGACTAGCGGCCCCCTCACCATACAATGAGCAGTTCTTC

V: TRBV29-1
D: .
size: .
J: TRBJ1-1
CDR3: CSVRTAQNTEAFF
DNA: TGCAGCGTACGGACAGCCCAGAACACTGAAGCTTTCTTT

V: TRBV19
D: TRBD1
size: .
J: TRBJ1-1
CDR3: CASTDTGTGLRAEAFF
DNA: TGTGCCAGTACTGACACCGGGACAGGGCTGAGGGCTGAAGCTTTCTTT

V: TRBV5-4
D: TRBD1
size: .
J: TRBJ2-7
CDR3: CASSLARRDRAPYEQYF
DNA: TGTGCCAGCAGCTTGGCTAGGCGGGACAGGGCACCCTACGAGCAGTACTTC

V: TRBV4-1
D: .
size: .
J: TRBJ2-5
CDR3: CASSRGPRETQYF
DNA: TGCGCCAGCAGTCGAGGGCCGCGGGAGACCCAGTACTTC

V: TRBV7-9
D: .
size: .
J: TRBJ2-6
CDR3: CASSLGPNVLTF
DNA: TGTGCCAGCAGCCTTGGGCCAAACGTCCTGACTTTC

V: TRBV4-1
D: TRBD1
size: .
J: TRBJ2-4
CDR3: CASSSAPGQGYIQYF
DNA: TGCGCCAGCAGCTCCGCCCCGGGACAGGGGTACATTCAGTACTTC

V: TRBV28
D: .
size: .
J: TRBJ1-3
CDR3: CASSLSGTRNTIYF
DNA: TGTGCCAGCAGTTTATCAGGGACTAGAAACACCATATATTTT

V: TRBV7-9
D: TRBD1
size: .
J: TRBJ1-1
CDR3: CASSPSGQGARNTEAFF
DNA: TGTGCCAGCAGCCCCTCGGGACAGGGGGCACGGAACACTGAAGCTTTCTTT

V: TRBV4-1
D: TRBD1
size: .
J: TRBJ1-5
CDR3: CASSQEDRGGTSNQPQHF
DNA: TGCGCCAGCAGCCAAGAGGACAGGGGAGGGACCAGCAATCAGCCCCAGCATTTT

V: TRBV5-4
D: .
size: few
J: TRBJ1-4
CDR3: CASSKPGETTNEKLFF
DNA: TGTGCCAGCAGCAAGCCGGGGGAGACAACTAATGAAAAACTGTTTTTT

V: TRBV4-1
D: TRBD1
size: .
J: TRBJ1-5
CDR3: CASSQDGQGLGNQPQHF
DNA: TGCGCCAGCAGCCAAGATGGACAGGGTCTTGGGAATCAGCCCCAGCATTTT

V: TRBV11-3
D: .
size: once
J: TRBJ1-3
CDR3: CASSPGFPGNTIYF
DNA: TGTGCCAGCAGCCCGGGTTTCCCTGGAAACACCATATATTTT

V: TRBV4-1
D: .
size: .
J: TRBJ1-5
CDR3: CASSQDRGFDNQPQHF
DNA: TGCGCCAGCAGCCAAGATCGGGGGTTTGACAATCAGCCCCAGCATTTT

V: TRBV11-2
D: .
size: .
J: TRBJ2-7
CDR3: CASSPTFMGGHYEQYF
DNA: TGTGCCAGCAGCCCCACATTTATGGGCGGGCACTACGAGCAGTACTTC

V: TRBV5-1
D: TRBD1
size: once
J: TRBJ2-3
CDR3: CASSVGQGSTDTQYF
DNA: TGCGCCAGCAGCGTGGGACAGGGAAGCACAGATACGCAGTATTTT

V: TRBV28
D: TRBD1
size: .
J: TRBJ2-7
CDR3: CASSLGTETTYEQYF
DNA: TGTGCCAGCAGTTTGGGGACAGAGACAACCTACGAGCAGTACTTC

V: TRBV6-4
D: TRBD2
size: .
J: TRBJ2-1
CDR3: CASSDASGSPYNEQFF
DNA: TGTGCCAGCAGTGACGCTAGCGGGAGTCCCTACAATGAGCAGTTCTTC

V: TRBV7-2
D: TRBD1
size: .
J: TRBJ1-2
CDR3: CASSLATGATGYTF
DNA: TGTGCCAGCAGCTTAGCGACAGGGGCGACCGGCTACACCTTC

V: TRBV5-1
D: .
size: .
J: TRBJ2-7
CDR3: CASRTGTTSYEQYF
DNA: TGCGCCAGCAGAACCGGGACAACCTCCTACGAGCAGTACTTC

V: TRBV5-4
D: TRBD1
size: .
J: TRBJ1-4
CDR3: CASRPDRANEKLFF
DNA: TGTGCCAGCAGACCCGACAGGGCCAATGAAAAACTGTTTTTT

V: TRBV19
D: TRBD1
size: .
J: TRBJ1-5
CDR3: CASTPQGARNQPQHF
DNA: TGTGCCAGTACCCCACAGGGGGCGCGGAATCAGCCCCAGCATTTT

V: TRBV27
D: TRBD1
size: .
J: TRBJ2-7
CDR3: CASSLPTGTGLVQYF
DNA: TGTGCCAGCAGTTTACCGACCGGGACAGGGCTTGTTCAGTACTTC

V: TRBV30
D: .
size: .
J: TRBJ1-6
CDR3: CAWSSGQGNSPLHF
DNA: TGTGCCTGGAGTTCCGGGCAGGGGAATTCACCCCTCCACTTT

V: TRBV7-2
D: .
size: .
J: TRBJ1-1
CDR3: CASRPGGSLEAFF
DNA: TGTGCCAGCAGACCGGGGGGGTCCCTTGAAGCTTTCTTT

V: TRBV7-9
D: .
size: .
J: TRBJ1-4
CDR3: CSSSARGEKLFF
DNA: TGTTCCAGCAGCGCTCGGGGGGAAAAACTGTTTTTT

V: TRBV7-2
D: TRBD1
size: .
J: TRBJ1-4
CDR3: CASSLDRGGEKLFF
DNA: TGTGCCAGCAGCTTGGACAGGGGTGGCGAAAAACTGTTTTTT

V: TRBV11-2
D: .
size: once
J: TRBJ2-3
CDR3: CASSFSGSLLDTQYF
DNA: TGTGCCAGCAGCTTTTCAGGCTCGTTACTAGATACGCAGTATTTT

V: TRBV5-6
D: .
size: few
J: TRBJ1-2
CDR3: CASSPRGNYGYTF
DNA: TGTGCCAGCAGCCCGAGGGGGAACTATGGCTACACCTTC

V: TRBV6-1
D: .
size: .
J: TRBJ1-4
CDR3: CASSERQANEKLFF
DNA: TGTGCCAGCAGTGAACGTCAGGCCAATGAAAAACTGTTTTTT

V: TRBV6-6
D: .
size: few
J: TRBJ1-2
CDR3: CASILGRNGYTF
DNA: TGTGCCAGCATATTGGGGAGGAATGGCTACACCTTC

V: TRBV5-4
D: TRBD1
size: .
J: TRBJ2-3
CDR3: CASSEPGQVMADTQYF
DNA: TGTGCCAGTTCTGAGCCGGGACAGGTAATGGCAGATACGCAGTATTTT

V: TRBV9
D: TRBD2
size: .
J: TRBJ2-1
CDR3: CASSVDRLADNNEQFF
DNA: TGTGCCAGCAGCGTCGACCGACTAGCGGATAACAATGAGCAGTTCTTC

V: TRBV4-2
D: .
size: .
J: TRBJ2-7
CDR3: CASSPTSAALDEQYF
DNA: TGTGCCAGCAGCCCCACCTCGGCGGCCTTGGACGAGCAGTACTTC

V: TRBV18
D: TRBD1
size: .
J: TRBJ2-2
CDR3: CASSPGQANTGELFF
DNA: TGTGCCAGCTCACCGGGACAGGCCAACACCGGGGAGCTGTTTTTT

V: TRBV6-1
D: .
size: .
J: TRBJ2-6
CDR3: CASSALLPRQPFTVLTF
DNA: TGTGCCAGCAGTGCCCTATTACCGAGACAGCCGTTTACCGTCCTGACTTTC

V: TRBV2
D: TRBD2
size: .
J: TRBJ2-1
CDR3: CASSVRGSGNEQFF
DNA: TGTGCCAGCAGTGTTCGAGGTAGCGGGAACGAGCAGTTCTTC

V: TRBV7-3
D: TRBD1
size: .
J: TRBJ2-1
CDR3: CASSLQGQGGHNEQFF
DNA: TGTGCCAGCAGCTTGCAAGGACAGGGGGGTCACAATGAGCAGTTCTTC

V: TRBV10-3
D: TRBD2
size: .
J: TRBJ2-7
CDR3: CAISELAGVDYEQYF
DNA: TGTGCCATCAGTGAGCTAGCGGGAGTAGACTACGAGCAGTACTTC

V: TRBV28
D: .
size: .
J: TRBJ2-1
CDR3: CASSPGNPVLGQFF
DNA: TGTGCCAGCAGCCCAGGGAATCCCGTTCTTGGGCAGTTCTTC

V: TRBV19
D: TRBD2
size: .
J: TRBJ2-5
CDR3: CASARTSGSGQETQYF
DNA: TGTGCCAGCGCCCGGACTAGCGGGAGTGGGCAAGAGACCCAGTACTTC

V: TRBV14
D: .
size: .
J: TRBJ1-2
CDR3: CASSQAQGMGYGYTF
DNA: TGTGCCAGCAGCCAAGCGCAGGGGATGGGCTATGGCTACACCTTC

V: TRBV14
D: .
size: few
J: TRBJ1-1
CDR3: CASSQGTVEAFF
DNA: TGTGCCAGCAGCCAAGGGACAGTTGAAGCTTTCTTT

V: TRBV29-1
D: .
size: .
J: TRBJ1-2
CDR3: CSVPTGDLYGYTF
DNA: TGCAGCGTGCCGACAGGAGATCTCTATGGCTACACCTTC

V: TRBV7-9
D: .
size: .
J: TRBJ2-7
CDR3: CSSSLALGTLGGYEQYF
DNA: TGTTCCAGCAGCTTAGCCCTGGGGACTCTTGGAGGGTACGAGCAGTACTTC

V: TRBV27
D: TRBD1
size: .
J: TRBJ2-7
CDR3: CASSFSDRDYEQYF
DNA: TGTGCCAGCAGTTTCTCGGACAGGGACTACGAGCAGTACTTC

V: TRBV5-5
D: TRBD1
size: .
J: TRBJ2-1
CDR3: CASSPPRQGGNEQFF
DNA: TGTGCCAGCAGCCCCCCTCGACAGGGCGGCAATGAGCAGTTCTTC

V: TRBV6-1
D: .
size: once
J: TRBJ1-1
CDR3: CASSEYPSRVINTEAFF
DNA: TGTGCCAGCAGTGAGTACCCGTCCAGGGTCATTAACACTGAAGCTTTCTTT

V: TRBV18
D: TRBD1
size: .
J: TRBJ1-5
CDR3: CASSPGTDQPQHF
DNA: TGTGCCAGCTCACCCGGGACAGATCAGCCCCAGCATTTT